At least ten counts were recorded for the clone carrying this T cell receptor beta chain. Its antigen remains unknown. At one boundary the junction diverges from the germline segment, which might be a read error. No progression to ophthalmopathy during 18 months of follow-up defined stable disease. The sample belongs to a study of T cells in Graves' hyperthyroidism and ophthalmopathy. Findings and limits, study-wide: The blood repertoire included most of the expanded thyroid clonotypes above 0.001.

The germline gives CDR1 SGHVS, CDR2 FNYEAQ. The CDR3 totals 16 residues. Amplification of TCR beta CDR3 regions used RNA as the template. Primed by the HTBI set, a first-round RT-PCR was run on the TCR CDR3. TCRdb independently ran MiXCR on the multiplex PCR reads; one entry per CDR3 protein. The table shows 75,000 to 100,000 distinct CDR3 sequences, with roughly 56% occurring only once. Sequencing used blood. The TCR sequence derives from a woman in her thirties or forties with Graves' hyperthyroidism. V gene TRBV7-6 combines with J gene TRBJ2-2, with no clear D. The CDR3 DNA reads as TGTGCCAGCACCTTAGGGCCAGGCCTGAACACCGGGGAGCTGTTTTTT. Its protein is CASTLGPGLNTGELFF.